Listed below are T cell receptor beta chains from one sample, sequenced in a study of response to subunit inactivated influenza vaccine. TCRdb re-called the RT-PCR reads through MiXCR, storing one row per CDR3 protein. The sample consists of hundreds of thousands of distinct CDR3 sequences, 10% to 15% of them appearing once. The starting material was PBMCs from blood, obtained on the day of vaccination. Receptors originate from a man in his fifties who received an inactivated influenza vaccine. CDR3s include the opening cysteine and the closing phenylalanine or tryptophan. D genes are given only for firm matches. Clone size is not always given. Where it is, it says once, few, many or a class for expanded clones.

V: TRBV6-2/TRBV6-3; J: TRBJ2-7; D: .; size: few; length: 11; CDR3: CASSMGYEQYF; DNA: TGTGCCAGCAGCATGGGATACGAGCAGTACTTC
V: TRBV6-2/TRBV6-3; J: TRBJ2-6; D: .; size: many; length: 15; CDR3: CASSYRASGANVLTF; DNA: TGTGCCAGCAGTTACAGGGCTTCTGGGGCCAACGTCCTGACTTTC
V: TRBV6-5; J: TRBJ1-2; D: .; size: .; length: 16; CDR3: CASSYSMVGMNYGYTF; DNA: TGTGCCAGCAGTTACTCGATGGTAGGGATGAACTATGGCTACACCTTC
V: TRBV20-1; J: TRBJ2-5; D: TRBD1; size: few; length: 15; CDR3: CSASLNRGMEETQYF; DNA: TGCAGTGCTAGCCTAAACAGGGGGATGGAAGAGACCCAGTACTTC
V: TRBV4-3; J: TRBJ2-6; D: .; size: .; length: 17; CDR3: CASSQGGVVSGANVLTF; DNA: TGCGCCAGCAGCCAAGGGGGAGTGGTCTCTGGGGCCAACGTCCTGACTTTC
V: TRBV28; J: TRBJ1-6; D: .; size: .; length: 15; CDR3: CASTKPRQAYSPLHF; DNA: TGTGCCAGCACAAAACCCCGACAGGCTTATTCACCCCTCCACTTT
V: TRBV2; J: TRBJ2-5; D: .; size: many; length: 11; CDR3: CATRIYETQYF; DNA: TGTGCCACCAGGATTTACGAGACCCAGTACTTC
V: TRBV11-2; J: TRBJ2-3; D: .; size: .; length: 18; CDR3: CASSYWDWKVASTDTQYF; DNA: TGTGCCAGCAGCTATTGGGACTGGAAGGTTGCTAGCACAGATACGCAGTATTTT
V: TRBV9; J: TRBJ2-5; D: TRBD1; size: few; length: 14; CDR3: CASSKGQGGETQYF; DNA: TGTGCCAGCAGCAAAGGACAGGGCGGTGAGACCCAGTACTTC
V: TRBV7-2; J: TRBJ2-5; D: .; size: few; length: 13; CDR3: CASGGTELETQYF; DNA: TGTGCCAGCGGGGGGACAGAATTAGAGACCCAGTACTTC
V: TRBV5-1; J: TRBJ2-2; D: .; size: few; length: 16; CDR3: CASSLPISTSTGELFF; DNA: TGCGCCAGCAGCTTGCCGATCTCCACGAGCACCGGGGAGCTGTTTTTT